The next 14 T cell receptor beta chains were all read from a single sample in a study of blood T cell repertoires in COVID-19. The protocol was immunoSEQ multiplex PCR, while the TCRdb copy is restricted to in-frame clones and leaves out a portion. The sample includes tens of thousands of clones, about 70% seen only once; the top ten take around 60%. Sequenced material: peripheral blood. These receptors originate from a man older than 75 with acute or convalescent COVID-19.

The chain carries TRBV5-1 and TRBJ1-6; 9 nucleotides line up with TRBD1. The trim removed 4 bases at V and 19 bases at J, leaving 12 bases unmatched. The germline V gene encodes CDR1 SGHRS and CDR2 YFSETQ. This CDR3 contains 13 residues. CDR3 sequence reads: CASSPDGTGMFHF. Written as DNA, the CDR3 is TGCGCCAGCAGCCCGGATGGGACAGGGATGTTTCACTTT.

This clone was recorded a few times. The chain uses TRBV28 and TRBJ1-5, with D unclear. CDR1 and CDR2 from the germline V gene are MDHEN and SYDVKM. This CDR3 spans 15 amino acids. The germline V and J ends were trimmed by 5 bases and 2 bases, with 13 bases remaining between them. The CDR3, as DNA: TGTGCCAGCAGTCCCGGGGATAGGCGCAATCAGCCCCAGCATTTT. Protein product: CASSPGDRRNQPQHF.

The chain has TRBV4-1 and TRBJ2-7; D is perhaps TRBD1 (7 bases). Germline loops: CDR1 MGHRA, CDR2 YSYEKL. This CDR3 comprises 16 residues. Deletions cut 0 bases from V and 2 bases from J, with 14 bases between. This CDR3 reads CASSQDQGGTPYEQYF. The CDR3, as DNA: TGCGCCAGCAGCCAAGATCAGGGGGGAACACCCTACGAGCAGTACTTC.

V and J are TRBV5-1 and TRBJ2-1; D may be TRBD2 (6 bases). The CDR3 contains 13 residues. Germline-derived CDR1 and CDR2 are SGHRS and YFSETQ. Trimming removed 4 bases at V and 4 bases at J, with 9 bases between. DNA of the CDR3: TGCGCCAGCAGCCCCGGACTATACAATGAGCAGTTCTTC. Translation: CASSPGLYNEQFF.

V gene TRBV5-1 combines with J gene TRBJ2-7; TRBD2 agrees at 13 bases. The V gene end was trimmed by 2 bases and the J gene end by 4 bases; junction bases not matched to a gene: 3. Germline V gives CDR1 SGHRS, CDR2 YFSETQ. The CDR3 length is 15 residues. The CDR3 loop is CASSFRTSGSYEQYF. The DNA for the CDR3 is TGCGCCAGCAGCTTCCGGACTAGCGGGAGTTACGAGCAGTACTTC.

The genes are TRBV28 and TRBJ2-3; 10 nucleotides line up with TRBD1. The CDR3 has 13 amino acids. CDR1 is MDHEN and CDR2 is SYDVKM in the germline V gene. V was clipped by 6 bases and J by 5 bases; unmatched bases: 2. The CDR3 coding sequence is TGTGCCAGCAGGACAGGGGGCAAAGATACGCAGTATTTT. As protein: CASRTGGKDTQYF.

The gene calls are TRBV7-2 and TRBJ1-2; TRBD1 aligns across 9 bases. Germline assignment: CDR1 SGHTA and CDR2 FQGNSA. V lost 5 bases and J lost 5; bases outside the gene matches: 6. This CDR3 is 14 amino acids long. For the CDR3, the DNA is TGTGCCAGCAGCCTGTCGACAGGGGGTTATGGCTACACCTTC. This translates into CASSLSTGGYGYTF.

This sequence joins TRBV2 and TRBJ2-3; unclear D gene. The germline CDR1 and CDR2 sequences are SNHLY and FYNNEI. Trimming took 8 bases from V and 3 from J, leaving 6 bases between them. The CDR3 loop spans 11 amino acids. CDR3 in amino acids: CASAKTDTQYF. For the CDR3, the DNA is TGTGCCAGCGCGAAGACAGATACGCAGTATTTT.

J is TRBJ1-2 and V is TRBV3-1 (or the pseudogene TRBV3-2), with TRBD1 identical over 7 bases. Germline lookup yields CDR1 LGHDT and CDR2 YNNKEL (reference sequence). V dropped 1 base and J dropped 4; count of bases not matched to a gene: 3. The CDR3 spans 14 residues. The CDR3 coding sequence is TGTGCCAGCAGCCAAGGGACAGGTGTCTATGGCTACACCTTC. Protein sequence: CASSQGTGVYGYTF.

This clone was recorded once. The chain combines TRBV7-3 with TRBJ2-2; 8 nucleotides agree with TRBD1. The CDR3 runs to 16 residues. V lost 3 bases, J lost 2 bases, and 5 bases stayed unmatched. Germline CDR1 reads SGHTA; CDR2 reads FQGTGA. The CDR3 here is CASSFDGTGNTGELFF. The DNA of the CDR3 is TGTGCCAGCAGCTTTGACGGGACAGGCAACACCGGGGAGCTGTTTTTT. The full variable domain, with the rest looked up from reference TRBV7-3 and TRBJ2-2, is GAGVSQTPSNKVTEKGKYVELRCDPISGHTALYWYRQSLGQGPEFLIYFQGTGAADDSGLPNDRFFAVRPEGSVSTLKIQRTERGDSAVYLCASSFDGTGNTGELFFGEGSRLTVL.

This clone was counted only a few times. The gene calls are TRBV4-2 and TRBJ1-4, with a weak D call TRBD1 (5 bases). The germline V gene has CDR1 LGHNA and CDR2 YNFKEQ. V lost 4 bases and J lost 0, with 6 bases in between. CDR3 length: 14 amino acids. Here the CDR3 reads CASSPTATNEKLFF. DNA for the CDR3: TGTGCCAGCAGCCCGACAGCAACTAATGAAAAACTGTTTTTT.

V gene TRBV2 combines with J gene TRBJ2-5, with D possibly being TRBD2 (6 bases). The CDR3 runs 18 residues. Trimming left V 0 bases short and J 4 bases short, with 21 bases between. Germline V gene sequence: CDR1 SNHLY, CDR2 FYNNEI. In nucleotides, the CDR3 is TGTGCCAGCAGTGAAGCGTGGGACCTCCGGGCCGGGGGAGAGACCCAGTACTTC. Protein: CASSEAWDLRAGGETQYF.

This chain joins TRBV6-1 and TRBJ1-6; a weak D match, TRBD1 (5 bases). With 1 base removed from V and 2 bases from J, the gap between germline ends came to 12 bases. The CDR3 is made up of 17 amino acids. Germline V gives CDR1 MNHNS, CDR2 SASEGT. The CDR3 is CASSEGPRQPYNSPLHF. The CDR3 coding sequence is TGTGCCAGCAGTGAAGGCCCCAGACAGCCCTATAATTCACCCCTCCACTTT.

The chain joins TRBV19 to TRBJ1-3; 10 positions agree with TRBD1. This CDR3 is built from 16 residues. Germline lookup yields CDR1 LNHDA and CDR2 SQIVND (reference sequence). J lost 4 bases, V lost 9 bases, and 12 bases had no gene match. In DNA, the CDR3 is TGTGCCAGCAGACAGGGGGCGGCGGCACCCGGAAACACCATATATTTT. Translated, it gives CASRQGAAAPGNTIYF.